Listed here are 19 T cell receptor beta chains from one sample, sequenced in a study of tissue T cells after allogeneic stem cell transplantation. Time point specified: mouse harvest day 14 after allogeneic transplant. Tail vein injection delivered 10^7 T-cell-depleted bone marrow cells and 10^6 splenic CD5+ T cells. Assay used: immunoSEQ multiplex PCR; TCRdb lists only in-frame clones, some missing. The sample yields about 4,000 clones, about 44% seen once. The sample comprised gut tissue. Receptor source: a female BALB/c mouse given C57BL/6 T cells with graft-versus-host disease after an allogeneic hematopoietic cell transplant.

On this clone: Gene names and germline match the mouse. The read stops 1 residue short of the end of the CDR3; the missing end is completed from the germline J gene. This chain joins TRBV26 and TRBJ2-4; TRBD1 matches 8 bases. Germline V gives CDR1 KGHPV, CDR2 FQNQEV (reference sequence). V gave up 2 bases and J gave up 2 bases; unmatched junction bases: 3. The CDR3 loop spans 15 amino acids. CDR3 bases read: TGTGCCAGCAGTCTGCAGGGGGCGCCTCAAAACACCTTGTAC. It is translated as CASSLQGAPQNTLY. The whole CDR3 protein is CASSLQGAPQNTLYF. Based on the CDR3 plus reference TRBV26 and TRBJ2-4, the full variable domain is NSKVIQTPRYLVKGQGQKAKMRCIPEKGHPVVFWYQQNKNNEFKFLINFQNQEVLQQIDMTEKRFSAECPSNSPCSLEIQSSEAGDSALYLCASSLQGAPQNTLYFGAGTRLSVL.

As concerns this clone: The gene names here belong to mouse. The read ends 1 residue before the CDR3 terminus; that terminus is restored from the germline J gene. The chain combines TRBV26 with TRBJ1-6; D call uncertain. TRBJ1-6 is identified as an open reading frame with a role that is uncertain. The CDR3 is 15 amino acids. Per the germline V gene, CDR1 is KGHPV and CDR2 is FQNQEV (reference sequence). V gave up 0 bases and J gave up 7 bases, with 10 bases separating them. CDR3 protein: CASSLSRQENSPLYF. The covered CDR3 bases are TGTGCCAGCAGTCTGTCGAGGCAGGAAAATTCGCCCCTCTAC.

Of note for this clone: Gene names are mouse gene names. The read terminates 1 residue before the CDR3 end, so the remaining end is supplied by the germline J gene. The chain employs TRBV19 and TRBJ2-7; D is unclear. Germline CDR1 is FNHDT and CDR2 is SITEND (reference sequence). The V and J ends lost 2 bases and 3 bases respectively, with 3 bases between them. The CDR3 is 11 residues long. The DNA read from the CDR3 is TGTGCCAGCAGTATCTTCTATGAACAGTAC. The encoded protein is CASSIFYEQY. The full CDR3 reads CASSIFYEQYF.

Note on this clone: Gene names are mouse gene names. Read data end 1 residue before the CDR3 end; the end is taken from the germline J gene. V usage is TRBV3 and J usage is TRBJ1-5; 7 bases are a match to TRBD1. The CDR3 is 13 residues long. Trimming at V came to 4 bases and at J to 4 bases, leaving 1 base not matched to a gene. Germline V CDR1 and CDR2: SNHLY, FYNGKV (reference sequence). CDR3 DNA (partial): TGTGCCAGCAGCTCACAGGGGAACCAGGCTCCGCTT. Its protein is CASSSQGNQAPL. In full, the CDR3 reads CASSSQGNQAPLF.

As for this clone: The germline and genes are mouse ones. The CDR3 is cut off 1 residue early in the read; its end comes from the germline J gene. The rearrangement links TRBV4 to TRBJ1-4; maybe TRBD1 (5 bases). This CDR3 region has 14 residues. Trimming cost V 5 bases and J 0 bases, with 7 bases left between them. Germline CDR1 and CDR2: LGHDT and YNNKQL (reference sequence). CDR3 residues: CASSRQISNERLFF. CDR3 DNA, as far as it was read: TGTGCCAGCAGCCGACAGATTTCCAACGAAAGATTATTT. The full variable domain, in which reference TRBV4 and TRBJ1-4 provide the parts outside the CDR3, is ETAVFQTPNYHVTQVGNEVSFNCKQTLGHDTMYWYKQDSKKLLKIMFSYNNKQLIVNETVPRRFSPQSSDKAHLNLRIKSVEPEDSAVYLCASSRQISNERLFFGHGTKLSVL.

This clone turned up a few times. The listed genes are named as in mouse. The DNA ends 1 residue before the CDR3 does, and the rest of the CDR3 is filled in from the germline J gene. V usage is TRBV24 and J usage is TRBJ2-7; 9 bases are shared with TRBD2. The CDR3 runs to 16 residues. Trimming cost V 0 bases and J 3 bases; bases outside gene matches: 6. The germline V gene has CDR1 KGHTA and CDR2 FRNEEI. Here the CDR3 reads CASSLYKGWGGYEQYF. The CDR3 DNA, read in part, is TGTGCCAGCAGTCTGTATAAAGGCTGGGGGGGCTATGAACAGTAC.

Comments on this clone: Gene labels here are mouse ones. The read comes to an end 1 residue before the CDR3 does, leaving the germline J gene to fill in the end. The chain couples TRBV1 to TRBJ2-4, with a possible D match to TRBD2 (6 bases). CDR1 is NSQYPW, CDR2 LRSPGD, per germline (reference sequence). Trimming shortened V by 1 base and J by 0 bases, and 11 bases separated the two germline ends. There are 16 residues in the CDR3. The chain's CDR3 is CTCSAALGTSQNTLYF. The CDR3 bases that were read are TGCACCTGCAGTGCAGCTCTGGGGACTAGTCAAAACACCTTGTAC.

Worth noting for this clone: Genes and germline are mouse. Sequencing ends 1 residue short of the CDR3 end; the germline J gene provides the rest. The rearrangement links TRBV23 to TRBJ2-1; the DNA was not compared with TRBD2, the D call given in the table. This CDR3 is 15 amino acids long. Per the germline V gene, CDR1 is KGHTA and CDR2 is FQNQQP. The CDR3 DNA, read in part, is TGCTCCAGCAGTAGGGACTGGGGGGGGAATGCTGAGCAGTTC. It is translated as CSSSRDWGGNAEQF. The CDR3 reads in full as CSSSRDWGGNAEQFF.

Turning to this clone: Gene and germline names: mouse. The CDR3 goes on 1 residue after the read ends, and that part is filled in from the germline J gene. J is TRBJ2-2 and V is TRBV12-1, with 7 bases that match TRBD2. V gave up 0 bases and J gave up 4 bases; unmatched junction bases: 4. There are 15 residues in the CDR3. Germline V gene lookup returns CDR1 SGHSN and CDR2 HYEKVE. This CDR3 reads CASSLGLAGTGQLYF. The covered CDR3 bases are TGTGCCAGCTCTCTCGGACTGGCCGGCACCGGGCAGCTCTAC. The variable domain in full, completed from reference TRBV12-1 and TRBJ2-2, reads DSGVVQSPRHIIKEKGGRSVLTCIPISGHSNVVWYQQTLGKELKFLIQHYEKVERDKGFLPSRFSVQQFDDYHSEMNMSALELEDSAMYFCASSLGLAGTGQLYFGEGSKLTVL.

This clone qualifies as large (0.1 to 1%). Gene names are mouse gene names. The read comes to an end 1 residue before the CDR3 does, leaving the germline J gene to fill in the end. The chain recombines TRBV26 with TRBJ1-3; D not resolved. Germline V gene data show CDR1 as KGHPV and CDR2 as FQNQEV (reference sequence). This CDR3 has 15 amino acids. V gave up 3 bases and J gave up 0 bases, with 9 bases separating them. The CDR3 loop is CASSLPGNSGNTLYF. The CDR3 DNA, read in part, is TGTGCCAGCAGTCTTCCAGGAAATTCTGGAAATACGCTCTAT.

This clone was recorded only once. Gene names are the mouse ones. The missing CDR3 end, 1 residue past where the read stops, is filled in from the germline J gene. The J gene is TRBJ1-2, the V gene TRBV16; no clear D. Germline loops: CDR1 SGHSA, CDR2 FRNQAP. CDR3 length: 13 amino acids. Between the trimmed V and J ends, which lost 5 bases and 2 bases, there was a span of 9 bases. The CDR3 DNA, read in part, is TGTGCAAGCAGCCGGGGTCCTAACTCCGACTACACC. Residues: CASSRGPNSDYT. The whole CDR3 protein is CASSRGPNSDYTF. The variable domain in full, with the rest retrieved from reference TRBV16 and TRBJ1-2, is NAGVIQTPRHKVTGKGQEATLWCEPISGHSAVFWYRQTIVQGLEFLTYFRNQAPIDDSGMPKERFSAQMPNQSHSTLKIQSTQPQDSAVYLCASSRGPNSDYTFGSGTRLLVI.

In its sample, this clone was seen a few times. The gene names given are mouse names. The read is 1 residue too short to cover the CDR3 end, so that end is filled in from the germline J gene. The chain is built from TRBV26 and TRBJ1-2; possible D gene TRBD1, 6 bases. CDR1 is KGHPV, CDR2 FQNQEV, per germline (reference sequence). There are 13 residues in the CDR3. V lost 4 bases, J lost 2 bases, and 8 bases lay in between. CDR3 DNA (partial): TGTGCCAGCAGTCGGCAGGGGAACTCCGACTACACC. Its translation is CASSRQGNSDYT. The whole CDR3 sequence reads CASSRQGNSDYTF.

This clone is categorized as medium-sized. These gene names are mouse names. With the read ending 1 residue before the CDR3 end, the germline J gene is used to fill in that end. The chain couples TRBV29 to TRBJ1-3; D might be TRBD1 (5 bases). This CDR3 region has 12 residues. V lost 4 bases and J 5 bases, leaving 6 bases between the germline ends. Germline assignment: CDR1 MSHET and CDR2 SYDVDS. CDR3 bases read: TGTGCTAGCAGTTCAGGGAGAAATACGCTCTAT. It yields the protein CASSSGRNTLY. The CDR3 in full is CASSSGRNTLYF.

This clone was seen a few times. Gene names are mouse gene names. The CDR3 goes on 1 residue after the read ends, and that part is filled in from the germline J gene. The gene calls are TRBV17 and TRBJ2-7, with 10 positions matching TRBD2. Germline V gives CDR1 MNHDT, CDR2 YYDKIL. Trimming took 2 bases from V and 7 from J; bases not matched to a gene: 8. There are 15 residues in the CDR3. CDR3 region: CASSRSLGGRGEQYF. CDR3 bases read: TGTGCTAGCAGTAGAAGTCTGGGGGGGCGCGGGGAACAGTAC.

A word on this clone: The genes and germline here are from mouse. The read comes to an end 1 residue before the CDR3 does, leaving the germline J gene to fill in the end. The chain carries TRBV20 and TRBJ2-7; TRBD2 matches at 10 bases. The CDR3 is 14 amino acids. Germline trimming cut 7 bases from V and 0 bases from J; bases unmatched to any gene: 6. Germline CDR1 is GFQATS and CDR2 is STVNSAI. CDR3 DNA (partial): TGTGGTGTCAGGGACTGGGGAAGCTCCTATGAACAGTAC. Protein sequence: CGVRDWGSSYEQY. The full CDR3 protein is CGVRDWGSSYEQYF. The entire variable domain, with the rest obtained from reference TRBV20 and TRBJ2-7, is as follows: GALVYQYPRRTICKSGTSMRMECQAVGFQATSVAWYRQSPQKTFELIALSTVNSAIKYEQNFTQEKFPISHPNLSFSSMTVLNAYLEDRGLYLCGVRDWGSSYEQYFGPGTRLTVL.

In regard to this clone: Mouse gene names and germline throughout. Read sequence stops 1 residue before the CDR3 end, and the germline J gene provides the missing end. V gene TRBV16 combines with J gene TRBJ2-7; TRBD2 aligns across 10 bases. The CDR3 consists of 15 residues. The V and J ends lost 0 bases and 4 bases, in that order; junction bases with no gene match: 3. Germline V gene lookup returns CDR1 SGHSA and CDR2 FRNQAP. The part of the CDR3 DNA that was read is TGTGCAAGCAGCTTAGAGTCTGGGGGGGCTTATGAACAGTAC. Translating it yields CASSLESGGAYEQY. The full CDR3 protein reads CASSLESGGAYEQYF.

This clone has only a few counts. The germline and genes are mouse ones. Sequencing ends 1 residue short of the CDR3 end; the germline J gene provides the rest. The chain uses TRBV26 and TRBJ2-1, with 7 bases identical to TRBD2. Germline V gives CDR1 KGHPV, CDR2 FQNQEV (reference sequence). This CDR3 has 14 residues. Trimming took 1 base from V and 3 from J; bases not matched to a gene: 0. CDR3 DNA, as far as it was read: TGTGCCAGCAGTCTGTGGGGGGGCTATGCTGAGCAGTTC. This gives the protein CASSLWGGYAEQF. The CDR3 in full is CASSLWGGYAEQFF. Looking up the rest from reference TRBV26 and TRBJ2-1 gives the full variable domain: NSKVIQTPRYLVKGQGQKAKMRCIPEKGHPVVFWYQQNKNNEFKFLINFQNQEVLQQIDMTEKRFSAECPSNSPCSLEIQSSEAGDSALYLCASSLWGGYAEQFFGPGTRLTVL.

This clone is labeled medium-sized. These gene names are mouse names. The CDR3 end falls 1 residue outside the read, so it is completed with the germline J gene. The chain is built from TRBV24 and TRBJ1-5, with 7 bases fitting TRBD1. The CDR3 totals 14 residues. Per germline, CDR1 KGHTA and CDR2 FRNEEI. The V segment lost 6 bases and the J segment 2 bases; nucleotides outside the gene matches: 4. CDR3 bases read: TGTGCCAGCAGGAACGGGACAGACAACCAGGCTCCGCTT. Its protein product is CASRNGTDNQAPL. The CDR3 reads in full as CASRNGTDNQAPLF.

As regards this clone: The listed genes are named as in mouse. The read stops 1 residue short of the end of the CDR3; the missing end is completed from the germline J gene. V usage is TRBV26 and J usage is TRBJ1-4; TRBD1 matches 7 bases. The trim removed 4 bases at V and 3 bases at J, leaving 2 bases unmatched. The germline CDR1 and CDR2 sequences are KGHPV and FQNQEV (reference sequence). CDR3 length: 14 residues. The CDR3 bases that were read are TGTGCCAGCAGTCAGACAGGGACCAACGAAAGATTATTT. This codes for CASSQTGTNERLF. The full CDR3 protein is CASSQTGTNERLFF.